This entry concerns a single T cell receptor (beta chain). This sample was included in a study of blood T cell repertoires in COVID-19. Study-level background: Donors in the United States, Italy and Spain gave samples during acute or convalescent COVID-19.

Assay: immunoSEQ multiplex PCR; the TCRdb copy retains only in-frame clones and omits some. The data show over 250,000 clones, about 81% seen once. J was trimmed by 1 base and V by 3 bases; bases with no gene match: 8. CDR3 size: 16 residues. Looked up from germline, CDR1 is MDHEN and CDR2 is SYDVKM. Those enrolled in Seattle joined during active infection and were followed longitudinally afterward. What was sequenced was peripheral blood. The TCR sequence derives from a human donor with COVID-19, enrolled during active disease. The donor label of this sample is uncertain. V and J are TRBV28 and TRBJ2-7, with TRBD1 identical over 8 bases. CDR3 in amino acids: CASSFLQGGPSYEQYF. Written as DNA, the CDR3 is TGTGCCAGCAGTTTCCTACAGGGGGGTCCTTCCTACGAGCAGTACTTC.